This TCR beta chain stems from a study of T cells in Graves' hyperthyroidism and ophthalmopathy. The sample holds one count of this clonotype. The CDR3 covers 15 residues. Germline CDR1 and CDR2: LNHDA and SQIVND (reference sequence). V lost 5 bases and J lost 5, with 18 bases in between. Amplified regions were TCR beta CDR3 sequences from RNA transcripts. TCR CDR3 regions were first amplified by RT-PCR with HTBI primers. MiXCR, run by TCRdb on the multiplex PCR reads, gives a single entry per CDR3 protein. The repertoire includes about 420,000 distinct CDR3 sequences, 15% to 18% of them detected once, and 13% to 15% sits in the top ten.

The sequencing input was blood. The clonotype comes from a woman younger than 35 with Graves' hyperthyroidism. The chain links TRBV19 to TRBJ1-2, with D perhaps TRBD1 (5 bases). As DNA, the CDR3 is TGTGCCAGTAGTGACTCGTGGGGCTCTTCATATGGCTACACCTTC. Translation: CASSDSWGSSYGYTF.